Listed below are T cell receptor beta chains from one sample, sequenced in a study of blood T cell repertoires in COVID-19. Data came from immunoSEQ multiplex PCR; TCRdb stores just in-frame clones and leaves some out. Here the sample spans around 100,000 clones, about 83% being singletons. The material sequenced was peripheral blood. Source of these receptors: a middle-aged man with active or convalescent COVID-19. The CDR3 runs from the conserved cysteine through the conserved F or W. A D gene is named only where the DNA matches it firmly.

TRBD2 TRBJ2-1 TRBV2 CASSVRNRALAGVYNEQFF
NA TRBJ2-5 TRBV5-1 CASSFPGDRETQYF
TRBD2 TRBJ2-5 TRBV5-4 CASSFGLAGQETQYF
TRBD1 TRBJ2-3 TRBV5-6 CASSLRQGAADTQYF
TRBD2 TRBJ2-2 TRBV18 CASSQYTSENTGELFF
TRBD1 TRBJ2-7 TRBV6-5 CASSYVGTGPYEQYF
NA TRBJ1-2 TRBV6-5 CASTGANDYGYTF
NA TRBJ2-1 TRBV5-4 CASSGGQSSYNEQFF
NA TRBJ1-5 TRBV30 CAWSSGTQLHF
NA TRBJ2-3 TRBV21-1 CASSKEGVTQYF
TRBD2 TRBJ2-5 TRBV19 CASSINTGGSPQETQYF
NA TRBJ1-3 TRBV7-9 CASSLEAPGNTIYF
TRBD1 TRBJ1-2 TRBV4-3 CASSQWGDRGHYGYTF
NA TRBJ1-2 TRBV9 CASSSSGQSYGYTF
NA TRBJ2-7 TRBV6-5 CASRARAGPYEQYF
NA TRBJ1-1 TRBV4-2 CASSQDPGSNTEAFF
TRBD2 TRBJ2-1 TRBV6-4 CASSREGTSGRDEQFF
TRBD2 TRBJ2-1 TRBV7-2 CASILLTSGGGIEQFF
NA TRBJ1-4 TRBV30 CASGREKLFF
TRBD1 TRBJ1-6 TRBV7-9 CASRGQGNSPLHF
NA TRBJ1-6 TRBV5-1 CASKTDGSSYNSPLHF
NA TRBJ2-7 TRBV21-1 CASSQEGGNHSYEQYF
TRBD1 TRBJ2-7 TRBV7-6 CASSLVGQGDYEQYF
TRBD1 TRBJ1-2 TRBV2 CASWPGQGARKDGYTF
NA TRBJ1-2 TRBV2 CASSDLRAGYGYTF
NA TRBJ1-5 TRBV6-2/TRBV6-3 CASSHGNYRNSNQPQHF
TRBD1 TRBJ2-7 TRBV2 CASSLQGAKTYEQYF
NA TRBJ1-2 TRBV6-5 CASSYGGLRNYGYTF
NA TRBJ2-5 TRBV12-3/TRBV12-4 CASSFPLAETQYF
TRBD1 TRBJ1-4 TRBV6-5 CASRGDRGKYEKLFF
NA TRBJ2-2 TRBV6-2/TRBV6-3 CASSQTRIAGELFF
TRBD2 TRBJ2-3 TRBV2 CASSDPAGGKRDTQYF